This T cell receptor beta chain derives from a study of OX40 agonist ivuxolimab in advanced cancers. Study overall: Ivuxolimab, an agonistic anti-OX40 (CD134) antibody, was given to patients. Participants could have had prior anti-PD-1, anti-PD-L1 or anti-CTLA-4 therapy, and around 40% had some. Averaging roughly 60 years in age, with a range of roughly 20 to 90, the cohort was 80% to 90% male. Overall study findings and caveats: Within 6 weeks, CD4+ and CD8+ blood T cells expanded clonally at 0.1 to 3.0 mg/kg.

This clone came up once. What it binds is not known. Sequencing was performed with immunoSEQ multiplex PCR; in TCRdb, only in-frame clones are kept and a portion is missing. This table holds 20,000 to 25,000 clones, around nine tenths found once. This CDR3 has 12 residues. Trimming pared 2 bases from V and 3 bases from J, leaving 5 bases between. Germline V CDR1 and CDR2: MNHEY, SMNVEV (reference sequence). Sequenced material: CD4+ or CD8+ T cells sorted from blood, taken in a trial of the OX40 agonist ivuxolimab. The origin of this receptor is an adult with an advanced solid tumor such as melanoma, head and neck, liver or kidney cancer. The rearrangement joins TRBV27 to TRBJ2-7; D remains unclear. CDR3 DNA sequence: TGTGCCAGCAGTTTAGACGGCTACGAGCAGTACTTC. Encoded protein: CASSLDGYEQYF.